These 2 T cell receptor beta chains were sequenced from one sample in a study of cytomegalovirus exposure and HLA in healthy donors (dated 2017 in TCRdb). Libraries came from the immunoSEQ multiplex PCR assay. For the multiplex PCR, a mixture combining 60 forward primers for TCR Vbeta segments and 13 reverse primers for TCR Jbeta segments was used. This immuneACCESS table, as held by TCRdb, lists in-frame sequences with V and J called but not all clones. Of the missing ones, under half trace to an unresolved V gene in checked studies; the others have no known cause. This sample is represented by about 180,000 clones; 60% to 85% of them were singletons. The top ten clonotypes cover 1.5% to 2% of the sample. Sequencing was done on a sample of PBMCs. The receptors were sampled from a young man in good health and CMV-seronegative.

The chain uses TRBV30 and TRBJ1-4, with D perhaps TRBD1 (6 bases). Germline V gene sequence: CDR1 GTSNPN, CDR2 SVGIG (reference sequence). The CDR3 spans 15 residues. Trimming shortened V by 2 bases and J by 8 bases, and 18 bases separated the two germline ends. The CDR3 here is CAWSPLVGGVEKLFF. CDR3 bases: TGTGCCTGGAGTCCGTTGGTAGGGGGGGTAGAAAAACTGTTTTTT. Complete variable domain (other parts from reference TRBV30 and TRBJ1-4): SQTIHQWPATLVQPVGSPLSLECTVEGTSNPNLYWYRQAAGRGLQLLFYSVGIGQISSEVPQNLSASRPQDRQFILSSKKLLLSDSGFYLCAWSPLVGGVEKLFFGSGTQLSVL.

V usage is TRBV6-6 and J usage is TRBJ1-2; possible D gene TRBD1, 5 bases. This CDR3 comprises 13 residues. V gave up 7 bases and J gave up 3 bases, with 12 bases separating them. Germline V gene sequence: CDR1 MNHNY, CDR2 SVGAGI (reference sequence). The DNA of the CDR3 is TGTGCCAGCACCGCGGGGGGGGACTATGGCTACACCTTC. Translated, it gives CASTAGGDYGYTF.